The T cell receptor beta chain under discussion was sequenced for a study of blood T cells in healthy people across ages (dated by TCRdb to between 2014 and 2016). In the study overall: In model experiments, roughly one uniquely barcoded TCR beta cDNA molecule per two T cells was captured by template switching. The study measured age-related changes in TCR beta repertoire diversity using deep sequencing normalized with unique cDNA molecular identifiers. The donors were divided into four age groups: young (average roughly 17 years), middle-aged (about 39), aged (about 62) and long-lived (around 80). To avoid experimental bias, donors of different ages were spread randomly across the sequencing lanes. For two donors (one aged 18 to 30 and one aged 80 or older), the study analyzed two additional independent replicas of 1 million unique cDNA reads from the same blood draw.

The 35 to 40 donors, aged about 6 to 95 years, were systemically healthy Caucasian individuals from Russia. Ten milliliters of peripheral blood were drawn from each donor into EDTA-treated Vacutainer tubes. Ficoll-Paque density-gradient centrifugation was used to isolate PBMCs, with at least 7 million obtained per sample. Total RNA was extracted from PBMCs with Trizol reagent, with at least 5.5 micrograms obtained per sample. Naive CD45RAhigh/CD27high T cell percentages were measured by flow cytometry on a PBMC aliquot from every donor. Note on this clonotype: Its target antigen remains unknown. Per-base qualities were not stored, and no clone one base away is much larger.

Receptor libraries were prepared by 5' RACE. Instrument on record: Illumina HiSeq 2500. A second PCR of roughly 6 to 12 cycles was performed with a sample-barcoded 5' primer and a J-beta primer mix. A template-switch 5' adaptor carrying 12 random nucleotides introduced a unique molecular identifier onto each TCR beta cDNA molecule. At least 2.5 million CDR3-containing paired-end reads were obtained from each sample. The Mint cDNA synthesis kit, primed by a TRBC-specific oligonucleotide, was used to synthesize first-strand cDNA from all RNA. Following uracil-DNA glycosylase treatment, a first 18-cycle PCR with universal primers M1SS and BC2_uni_R was performed on all cDNA. As for the original processing: Each sample was normalized by randomly selecting 1 million high-quality reads, each carrying a distinct molecular identifier. Reads with shared molecular identifiers were discarded instead of being binned into consensus sequences. MiTCR, set to a Q25 quality threshold and the strictest error-elimination algorithm, was used for CDR3 identification, clonotype clustering and error correction. A nonparametric unseen species model with Euler transformation was used to estimate a lower bound on total TCR beta diversity. TCRdb reprocessing: public reads trimmed at Q25 with fastp, clones called with MiXCR, in-frame beta chains kept. Duplicate CDR3 protein sequences are folded into a single record with the most common DNA and genes. It is TCRdb's table, rather than the study itself, that gives the V and J calls and clone size. The sample table shows 1,500,000 or so distinct CDR3 sequences, and roughly 60% are seen once. Together, the top ten hold 6.5% to 8.5% of the sample.

The CDR3 covers 14 residues, taking in both the cysteine and the phenylalanine. The retained sequence is limited to the CDR3, 42 bases, with the frame set at the first base. Cut back by 0 bases and 4 bases, the V and J ends lie 13 bases apart. CDR1 and CDR2 are read off the germline V gene as SQVTM and ANQGSEA. Overall results and qualifications from the work: Donor CMV infection status was unknown, potentially confounding age-related changes in expanded clonotypes. Observed TCR beta diversity per million T cells fell roughly linearly with age, and a significant reduction was already apparent by age roughly 40. Compared with the aged group, the long-lived group had more naive CD4+ T cells, fewer expanded clones and increased TCR diversity, suggesting age selection. The percentage of naive T cells measured by flow cytometry correlated strongly with observed TCR beta diversity. Since profiling was done on bulk unsorted PBMCs, naive and antigen-experienced compartments could not be conclusively compared. Total diversity estimates from one million sequenced T cells were considered lower bounds and underestimates.

What was sequenced was blood. In this chain, TRBV29-1 is recombined with TRBJ2-7; the D segment is perhaps TRBD1 or TRBD2, each sharing 5 matched bases. This sequence was found in a young man in good health. The sequenced DNA is TGCAGCGTTGAAGATGGCACAGGCGGGTACGAGCAGTACTTC. Its translation is CSVEDGTGGYEQYF.